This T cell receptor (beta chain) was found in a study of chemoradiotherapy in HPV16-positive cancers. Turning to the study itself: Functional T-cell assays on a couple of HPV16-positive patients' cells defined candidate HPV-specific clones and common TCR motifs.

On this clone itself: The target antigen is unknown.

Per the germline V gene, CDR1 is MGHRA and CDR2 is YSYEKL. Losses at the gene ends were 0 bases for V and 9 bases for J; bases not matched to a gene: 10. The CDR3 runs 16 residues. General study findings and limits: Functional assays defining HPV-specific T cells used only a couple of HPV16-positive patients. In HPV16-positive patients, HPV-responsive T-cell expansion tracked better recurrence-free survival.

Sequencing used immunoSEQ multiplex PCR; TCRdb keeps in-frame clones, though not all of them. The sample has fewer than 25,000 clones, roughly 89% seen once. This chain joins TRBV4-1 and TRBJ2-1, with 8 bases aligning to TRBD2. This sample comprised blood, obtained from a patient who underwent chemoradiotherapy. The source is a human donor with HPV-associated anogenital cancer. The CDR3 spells CASSQDGGLAFSEQFF. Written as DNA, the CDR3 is TGCGCCAGCAGCCAAGACGGCGGACTAGCTTTCAGTGAGCAGTTCTTC.